The present T cell receptor (beta chain) was sequenced within a study of identical twins. A single record per CDR3 protein comes from TCRdb applying MiXCR to the 5' RACE reads. The table includes approximately 550,000 distinct CDR3 sequences, about 22% detected once. This clonotype has only a few counts. This CDR3 has 16 residues. Trimming took off 1 base at V and 5 bases at J, with 17 bases between the two ends. Germline CDR1 SGHTA, CDR2 FQGNSA. The sample was also linked to a second study, of yellow fever vaccine responses in identical twins.

This chain joins TRBV7-2 and TRBJ2-5; D is possibly TRBD2 (5 bases). This receptor was identified in a woman aged 18-29 years in good health. The sample taken for sequencing was CD4+ T cells sorted from blood. The CDR3 coding sequence is TGTGCCAGCAGCTTAGTAGAGGGCCTTTTAAGGGAGACCCAGTACTTC. Translating gives CASSLVEGLLRETQYF.